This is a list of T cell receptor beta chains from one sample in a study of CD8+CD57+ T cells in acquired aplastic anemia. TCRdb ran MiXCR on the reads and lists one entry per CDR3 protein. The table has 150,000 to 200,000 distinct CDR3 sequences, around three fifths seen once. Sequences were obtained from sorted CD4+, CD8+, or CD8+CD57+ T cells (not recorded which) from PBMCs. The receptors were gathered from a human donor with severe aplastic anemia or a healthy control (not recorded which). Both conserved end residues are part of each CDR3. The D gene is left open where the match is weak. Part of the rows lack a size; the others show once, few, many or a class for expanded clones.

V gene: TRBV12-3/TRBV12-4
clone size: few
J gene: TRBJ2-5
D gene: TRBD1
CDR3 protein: CASSTWDRVRSQYF
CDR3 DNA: TGTGCCAGCAGTACCTGGGACAGGGTGCGTTCCCAGTACTTC

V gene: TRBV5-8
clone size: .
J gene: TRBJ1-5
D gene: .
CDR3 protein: CARRGAPGRGGPQHF
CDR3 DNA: TGTGCCAGGAGGGGGGCGCCCGGGAGGGGAGGGCCCCAGCATTTT

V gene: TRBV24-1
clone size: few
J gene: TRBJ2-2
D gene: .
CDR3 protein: CATRTNTGELFF
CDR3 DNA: TGTGCCACCAGGACAAACACCGGGGAGCTGTTTTTT

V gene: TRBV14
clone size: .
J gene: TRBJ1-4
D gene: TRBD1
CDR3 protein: CASSPGGGSGNFNEKLFF
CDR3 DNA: TGTGCCAGCAGCCCAGGGGGCGGATCAGGGAATTTTAATGAAAAACTGTTTTTT

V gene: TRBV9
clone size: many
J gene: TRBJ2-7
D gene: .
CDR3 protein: CASSEAPVAGKYEQYF
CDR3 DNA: TGTGCCAGCAGCGAGGCCCCCGTGGCAGGGAAGTACGAGCAGTACTTC

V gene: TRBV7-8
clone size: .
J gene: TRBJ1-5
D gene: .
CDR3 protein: CASSLGSRINQPQHF
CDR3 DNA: TGTGCCAGCAGCTTAGGCTCTCGGATTAATCAGCCCCAGCATTTT

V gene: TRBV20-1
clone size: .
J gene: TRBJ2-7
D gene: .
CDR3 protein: CSGEGGGQYF
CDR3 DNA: TGCAGTGGCGAAGGGGGGGGGCAGTACTTC

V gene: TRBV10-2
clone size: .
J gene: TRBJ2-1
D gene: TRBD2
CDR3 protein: CASRRLAGGRNEQFF
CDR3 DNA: TGTGCCAGCAGGAGACTAGCGGGGGGGAGGAATGAGCAGTTCTTC

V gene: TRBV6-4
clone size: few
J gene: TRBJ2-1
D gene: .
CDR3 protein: CASSDGTQSYNEQFF
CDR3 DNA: TGTGCCAGCAGTGACGGCACACAATCCTACAATGAGCAGTTCTTC

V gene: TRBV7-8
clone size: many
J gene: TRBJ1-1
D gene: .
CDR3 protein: CASSRVGNTEAFF
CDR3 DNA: TGTGCCAGCAGCCGAGTTGGGAACACTGAAGCTTTCTTT

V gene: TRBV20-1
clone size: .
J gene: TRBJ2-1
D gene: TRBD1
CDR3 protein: CSARDVVKGGSEQFF
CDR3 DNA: TGCAGTGCTAGAGATGTCGTAAAAGGGGGCTCTGAGCAGTTCTTC

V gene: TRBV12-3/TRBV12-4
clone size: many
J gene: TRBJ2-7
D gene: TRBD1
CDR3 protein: CASSLGQGIDEQYF
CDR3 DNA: TGTGCCAGCAGTTTAGGACAGGGTATAGACGAGCAGTACTTC

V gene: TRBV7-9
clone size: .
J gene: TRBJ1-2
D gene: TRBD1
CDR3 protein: CASSPTRTGGNYGYTF
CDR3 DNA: TGTGCCAGCAGCCCTACGCGAACAGGGGGCAACTATGGCTACACCTTC

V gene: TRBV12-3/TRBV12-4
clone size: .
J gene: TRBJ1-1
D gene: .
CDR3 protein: CASREGGSGVTEAFF
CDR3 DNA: TGTGCCAGCAGGGAGGGAGGATCAGGGGTGACTGAAGCTTTCTTT

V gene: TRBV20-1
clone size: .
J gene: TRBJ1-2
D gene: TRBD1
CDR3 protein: CSFRITGGWGYTF
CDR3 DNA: TGCAGCTTCCGAATAACAGGGGGCTGGGGGTACACCTTC

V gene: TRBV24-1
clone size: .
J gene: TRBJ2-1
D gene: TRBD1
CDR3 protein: CATSSGTGKVQFF
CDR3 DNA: TGTGCCACCAGCTCCGGGACAGGGAAGGTGCAGTTCTTC

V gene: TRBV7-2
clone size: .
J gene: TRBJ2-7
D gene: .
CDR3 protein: CASSLVRWSSYEQYF
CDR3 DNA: TGTGCCAGCAGCTTGGTACGGTGGAGCTCCTACGAGCAGTACTTC

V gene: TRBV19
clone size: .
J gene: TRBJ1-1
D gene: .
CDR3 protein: CASTYKMNTEAFF
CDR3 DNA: TGTGCCAGTACCTACAAGATGAACACTGAAGCTTTCTTT

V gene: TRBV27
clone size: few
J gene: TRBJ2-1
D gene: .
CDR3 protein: CASSHGIYNEQFF
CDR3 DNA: TGTGCCAGCAGCCACGGGATATACAATGAGCAGTTCTTC

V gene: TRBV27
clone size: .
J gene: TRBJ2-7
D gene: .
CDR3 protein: CASSLAGRDEQYF
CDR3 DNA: TGTGCCAGCAGCTTGGCGGGGCGGGACGAGCAGTACTTC

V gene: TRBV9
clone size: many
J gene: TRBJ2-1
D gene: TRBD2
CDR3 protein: CASSDPGTSGGVYNEQFF
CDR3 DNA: TGTGCCAGCAGCGACCCCGGGACTAGCGGGGGGGTTTACAATGAGCAGTTCTTC

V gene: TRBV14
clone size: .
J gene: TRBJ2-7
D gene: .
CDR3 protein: CASSQGDGISYEQYF
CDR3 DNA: TGTGCCAGCAGCCAGGGAGATGGAATATCCTACGAGCAGTACTTC

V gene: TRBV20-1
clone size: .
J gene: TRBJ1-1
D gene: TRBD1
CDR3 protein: CSAKPMTGGREGTEAFF
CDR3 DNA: TGCAGTGCTAAACCGATGACAGGGGGCAGAGAGGGTACTGAAGCTTTCTTT

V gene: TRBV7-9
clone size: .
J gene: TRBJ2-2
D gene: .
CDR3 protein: CASSSRRPGTGELFF
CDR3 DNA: TGTGCCAGCAGCTCCCGCCGGCCGGGGACCGGGGAGCTGTTTTTT

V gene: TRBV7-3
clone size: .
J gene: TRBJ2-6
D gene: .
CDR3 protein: CASSLWRGSGANVLTF
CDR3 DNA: TGTGCCAGCAGCCTGTGGAGGGGGTCTGGGGCCAACGTCCTGACTTTC

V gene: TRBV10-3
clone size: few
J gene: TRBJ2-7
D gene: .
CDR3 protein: CAISDSNYEQYF
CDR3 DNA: TGTGCCATCAGTGACTCTAACTACGAGCAGTACTTC

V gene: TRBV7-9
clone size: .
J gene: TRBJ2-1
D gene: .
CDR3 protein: CASSLENEQFF
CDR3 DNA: TGTGCCAGCAGCCTTGAGAATGAGCAGTTCTTC

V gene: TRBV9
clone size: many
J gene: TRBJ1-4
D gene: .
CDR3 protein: CASSSQGSTNEKLFF
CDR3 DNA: TGTGCCAGCAGCTCTCAGGGGTCAACTAATGAAAAACTGTTTTTT

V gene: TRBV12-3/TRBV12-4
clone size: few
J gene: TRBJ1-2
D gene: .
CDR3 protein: CASSAGLLNYGYTF
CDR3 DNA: TGTGCCAGCAGTGCAGGGCTGCTCAACTATGGCTACACCTTC